The rows below give T cell receptor beta chains drawn from one sample of a study of T cell responses to AZD1222 COVID-19 vaccine. Profiling relied on immunoSEQ multiplex PCR, and the TCRdb table lists in-frame clones only, not all of them. The data hold around 140,000 clones, with over 90% observed a single time. The sequences come from peripheral blood, collected on day 0 of AZD1222 vaccination. The receptors originated from an adult in good health. Each CDR3 is given without its conserved first and last residue. The D gene is left open where the match is weak.

J: TRBJ1-2; V: TRBV5-6; D: -; CDR3: ASSFLSGYT
J: TRBJ2-1; V: TRBV28; D: -; CDR3: ASSFFEQF
J: TRBJ1-5; V: TRBV7-2; D: -; CDR3: ASSLLGLAQPQH
J: TRBJ1-6; V: TRBV16; D: TRBD1; CDR3: ASSPNRGHNSPLH
J: TRBJ1-2; V: TRBV5-1; D: TRBD1; CDR3: ASSAAGTGNSYGYT
J: TRBJ1-2; V: TRBV27; D: TRBD1; CDR3: ASSWDRSNYGYT
J: TRBJ1-2; V: TRBV7-3; D: TRBD1; CDR3: ASSSGTGTYGYT
J: TRBJ1-3; V: TRBV28; D: TRBD1; CDR3: ASLRRTGGMDTIY
J: TRBJ2-1; V: TRBV7-2; D: -; CDR3: ASTPMGNSYNEQF
J: TRBJ1-2; V: TRBV19; D: -; CDR3: ASSIKSLPQGLYGYT
J: TRBJ1-4; V: TRBV12-3/TRBV12-4; D: -; CDR3: ASTNRDNEKLF
J: TRBJ2-7; V: TRBV6-2/TRBV6-3; D: -; CDR3: ASSYLTSYEQY
J: TRBJ2-2; V: TRBV5-1; D: TRBD1; CDR3: ASSPQGEIHGELF
J: TRBJ1-5; V: TRBV27; D: -; CDR3: ASTLSRATIEVEGNQPQH
J: TRBJ2-1; V: TRBV2; D: -; CDR3: ASSAGDRRNNEQF
J: TRBJ1-2; V: TRBV27; D: TRBD1; CDR3: ASRAPGQGDGYT
J: TRBJ2-7; V: TRBV7-3; D: -; CDR3: ASSLMGQY
J: TRBJ2-4; V: TRBV6-2/TRBV6-3; D: TRBD1; CDR3: ASSAPGQGNIQY
J: TRBJ1-2; V: TRBV4-3; D: -; CDR3: ASSPDAGRNYGYT
J: TRBJ2-7; V: TRBV20-1; D: -; CDR3: SASPTYEQY
J: TRBJ1-5; V: TRBV28; D: TRBD1; CDR3: ASSWARDRGRQPQH
J: TRBJ2-7; V: TRBV27; D: TRBD1; CDR3: ASSGQGFHEQY
J: TRBJ1-5; V: TRBV14; D: -; CDR3: ASSQGYNQPQH
J: TRBJ1-2; V: TRBV9; D: -; CDR3: ASSSHDRSYNYGYT
J: TRBJ1-5; V: TRBV30; D: TRBD1; CDR3: AWSVSRGLNQPQH
J: TRBJ2-7; V: TRBV7-9; D: -; CDR3: ASSLVGSGYEQY
J: TRBJ1-2; V: TRBV5-8; D: TRBD1; CDR3: ASSLGGTGVSYT
J: TRBJ1-3; V: TRBV3-1/TRBV3-2; D: TRBD1; CDR3: ASSPRDRGGNTIY
J: TRBJ2-3; V: TRBV28; D: TRBD1; CDR3: ASSLQGASTDTQY
J: TRBJ1-2; V: TRBV12-5; D: -; CDR3: ASGPVFGGEYGYT
J: TRBJ2-1; V: TRBV7-3; D: -; CDR3: ASSLYGGPYNEQF
J: TRBJ2-7; V: TRBV6-1; D: -; CDR3: ASAAGVGAYEQY
J: TRBJ2-7; V: TRBV24-1; D: TRBD1; CDR3: ATSDDSGTAYEQY
J: TRBJ2-7; V: TRBV19; D: -; CDR3: ASSIASVSYEQY
J: TRBJ1-5; V: TRBV2; D: -; CDR3: ASAGETDNQPQH
J: TRBJ1-1; V: TRBV7-9; D: -; CDR3: ASSITRNTEAF
J: TRBJ1-1; V: TRBV19; D: -; CDR3: ASSPGEMNTEAF
J: TRBJ2-1; V: TRBV6-4; D: TRBD2; CDR3: ASSGSSGAHNEQF
J: TRBJ2-2; V: TRBV2; D: -; CDR3: ASSESRSNTGELF
J: TRBJ1-1; V: TRBV5-6; D: -; CDR3: ASSWPGNTEAF
J: TRBJ1-1; V: TRBV30; D: -; CDR3: AWSTGVTEAF
J: TRBJ1-2; V: TRBV3-1/TRBV3-2; D: -; CDR3: ASSADPDGAGYGYT
J: TRBJ2-1; V: TRBV4-3; D: -; CDR3: ASSQDSGEYNEQF
J: TRBJ1-2; V: TRBV5-1; D: TRBD1; CDR3: ASSLPGQPVNYGYT
J: TRBJ1-2; V: TRBV27; D: -; CDR3: ASSSLSYGYT
J: TRBJ1-1; V: TRBV12-3/TRBV12-4; D: -; CDR3: ASSLTGRAEAF
J: TRBJ1-5; V: TRBV7-9; D: TRBD1; CDR3: ASSEFTGTGVQPQH
J: TRBJ2-5; V: TRBV12-5; D: -; CDR3: ASGQGSDRETQY
J: TRBJ2-2; V: TRBV6-2/TRBV6-3; D: -; CDR3: ASSFPGELF
J: TRBJ1-5; V: TRBV6-5; D: -; CDR3: ASMRDQPQH
J: TRBJ2-1; V: TRBV28; D: TRBD2; CDR3: ASSRLAGVWDEQF
J: TRBJ2-3; V: TRBV5-1; D: -; CDR3: ASSLVAASTDTQY
J: TRBJ1-5; V: TRBV5-6; D: -; CDR3: ASSPSGGRGGNQPQH
J: TRBJ1-2; V: TRBV9; D: TRBD1; CDR3: ASETRGGDGYT
J: TRBJ1-2; V: TRBV20-1; D: -; CDR3: STGLNYGYT